This T cell receptor beta chain derives from a study of regulatory T cells in long-lasting Graves disease. Study-level background: Graves' cases, newly diagnosed, had used antithyroid drugs under 3 months.

The CDR3 consists of 14 residues. Germline values: CDR1 MDHEN, CDR2 SYDVKM. V shed 10 bases, J shed 11 bases, and the junction held 15 bases outside the gene matches. The TCR beta library used iRepertoire HTBI primers with Arm-PCR amplification of CDR3. TCRdb ran MiXCR on the multiplex PCR reads and lists one entry per CDR3 protein. The sample lists hundreds of thousands of distinct CDR3 sequences, around 12% occurring once. This clonotype has at least ten counts. The time point here: newly diagnosed GD, antithyroid drugs for less than 3 months. After RNA was extracted from PBMCs, the TCR library was made from it. Separately, the same data were catalogued under a study of T cells in Graves' hyperthyroidism and ophthalmopathy. As that report states: Not enrolled were patients with uncontrolled infection, other autoimmune disease, pregnancy or lactation.

This sequence joins TRBV28 and TRBJ1-4; 8 nucleotides agree with TRBD1. This clonotype was sampled from a woman aged 25 to 39 with Graves disease. The input for sequencing was peripheral blood mononuclear cells (PBMCs), taken at new diagnosis, from a patient treated with antithyroid drugs. The CDR3 region has the DNA TGTGCCACCAACCCGGACAGGGCCCTTCGGAAACTGTTTTTT. The encoded protein is CATNPDRALRKLFF.